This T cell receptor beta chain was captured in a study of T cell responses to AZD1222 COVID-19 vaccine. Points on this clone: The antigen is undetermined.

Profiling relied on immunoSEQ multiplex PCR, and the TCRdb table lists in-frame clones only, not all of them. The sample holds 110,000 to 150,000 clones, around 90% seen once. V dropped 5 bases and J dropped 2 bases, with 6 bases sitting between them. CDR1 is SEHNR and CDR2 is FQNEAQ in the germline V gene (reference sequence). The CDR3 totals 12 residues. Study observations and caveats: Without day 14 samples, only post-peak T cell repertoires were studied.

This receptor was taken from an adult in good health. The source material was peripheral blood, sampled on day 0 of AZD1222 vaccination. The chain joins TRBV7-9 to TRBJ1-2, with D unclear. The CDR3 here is CASSRRNYGYTF. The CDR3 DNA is TGTGCCAGCAGCAGGCGGAACTATGGCTACACCTTC.